These 18 T cell receptor beta chains came from one sample sequenced in a study of Ad26.COV2.S vaccination and SARS-CoV-2 variants. Treatment of the sample: about 20 received Ad26.COV2.S at low or high dose, single or two shots; 5 received placebo; per-sample allocation not given. Day 63 after the first injection of vaccine or placebo was the sampling time. Using immunoSEQ multiplex PCR, the repertoire was profiled, and TCRdb retains in-frame clones only, with some absent. The data contain about 440,000 clones, around 90% of them singletons. The material sequenced was peripheral blood, taken in a trial of Ad26.COV2.S vaccine versus placebo. The receptors were sampled from a person aged 18 to 65 who received the Ad26.COV2.S COVID-19 vaccine or a placebo.

The chain is built from TRBV5-8 and TRBJ2-7, with TRBD1 as a possible D gene (5 bases). Germline lookup yields CDR1 SGHTS and CDR2 YDEGEE. The CDR3 runs to 17 residues. The V end was cut by 0 bases, the J end by 0 bases, with 16 bases between. CDR3 coding DNA: TGTGCCAGCAGCTTGGCCACAGGCAGTAGGAGCTCCTACGAGCAGTACTTC. This encodes CASSLATGSRSSYEQYF.

The rearrangement joins TRBV29-1 to TRBJ1-5, with D tentatively TRBD1 (6 bases). Trimming removed 4 bases from V and 7 bases from J, with 11 bases in between. This CDR3 has 12 amino acids. CDR1 is SQVTM and CDR2 is ANQGSEA in the germline V gene. In DNA, the CDR3 is TGCAGCGTTGTGGGGGGCGACCAGCCCCAGCATTTT. Translated: CSVVGGDQPQHF.

The chain has TRBV28 and TRBJ2-1; 14 bases agree with TRBD2. Trimming at V came to 4 bases and at J to 7 bases, leaving 6 bases not matched to a gene. Germline V gene lookup returns CDR1 MDHEN and CDR2 SYDVKM. This CDR3 is 16 amino acids long. In DNA, the CDR3 is TGTGCCAGCAGTTCAGGGGGACTAGCGGGAGTGAATGAGCAGTTCTTC. It encodes CASSSGGLAGVNEQFF.

The rearrangement joins TRBV14 to TRBJ2-4; no clear D gene. There are 14 residues in the CDR3. CDR1 and CDR2 (germline): SGHDN, FVKESK. With 0 bases removed from V and 7 bases from J, the gap between germline ends came to 10 bases. In nucleotides, the CDR3 is TGTGCCAGCAGCCAAGATCCGGTTGTGAACATTCAGTACTTC. Amino acids: CASSQDPVVNIQYF. The whole variable domain, filled in from reference TRBV14 and TRBJ2-4, reads EAGVTQFPSHSVIEKGQTVTLRCDPISGHDNLYWYRRVMGKEIKFLLHFVKESKQDESGMPNNRFLAERTGGTYSTLKVQPAELEDSGVYFCASSQDPVVNIQYFGAGTRLSVL.

This clone was detected once. This chain joins TRBV27 and TRBJ2-3; the D call may be TRBD1 or TRBD2 (5 bases each). The CDR3 spans 17 residues. Deletions cut 6 bases from V and 2 bases from J, with 21 bases between. The germline V gene encodes CDR1 MNHEY and CDR2 SMNVEV (reference sequence). The CDR3 nucleotides are TGTGCCAGCAGGCAGTTACGCCCGGGACCGCTCACAGATACGCAGTATTTT. This gives the protein CASRQLRPGPLTDTQYF.

The chain has TRBV6-5 and TRBJ1-5; D is ambiguous. V shed 5 bases and J shed 3 bases, with 14 bases lying between them. Germline V lookup: CDR1 MNHEY, CDR2 SVGAGI. This CDR3 has 15 residues. CDR3 sequence: CASSLTGPFNQPQHF. CDR3 nucleotide sequence: TGTGCCAGCAGTCTGACGGGCCCTTTCAATCAGCCCCAGCATTTT.

This clone was counted once. The chain carries TRBV4-2 and TRBJ2-1; D could derive from TRBD1 or TRBD2 (6 bases each). The CDR3 runs to 16 residues. Trimming pared 0 bases from V and 8 bases from J, leaving 17 bases between. Germline loops: CDR1 LGHNA, CDR2 YNFKEQ. This CDR3 is CASSQDGWYGGDEQFF. For the CDR3, the DNA is TGTGCCAGCAGCCAAGATGGCTGGTACGGGGGCGATGAGCAGTTCTTC.

This chain joins TRBV9 and TRBJ1-4; D uncertain. CDR1 and CDR2 from the germline V gene are SGDLS and YYNGEE. The CDR3 covers 15 residues. Trimming cost V 0 bases and J 2 bases, with 8 bases left between them. The CDR3 is CASSVALGTNEKLFF. In DNA form, the CDR3 reads TGTGCCAGCAGCGTAGCATTAGGGACTAATGAAAAACTGTTTTTT.

The gene calls are TRBV11-3 and TRBJ2-3; D is unresolved. The germline V gene has CDR1 SGHNT and CDR2 YENEEA. V was shortened by 5 bases and J by 6 bases, with 9 bases between the two germline ends. This CDR3 has 12 residues. CDR3 in DNA: TGTGCCAGCAGCAGAGGCATGGATACGCAGTATTTT. The encoded protein is CASSRGMDTQYF.

V is TRBV11-2 and J is TRBJ2-2; 8 bases line up with TRBD1. Germline CDR1 and CDR2: SGHAT and FQNNGV. This CDR3 has 18 residues. The trim removed 2 bases at V and 5 bases at J, leaving 13 bases unmatched. In DNA, the CDR3 is TGTGCCAGCAGCTTAACTCCACAGGACAGGGTCATTACCGGGGAGCTGTTTTTT. Protein sequence: CASSLTPQDRVITGELFF.

The gene calls are TRBV27 and TRBJ2-2, with D possibly TRBD2 on 6 matching bases. Germline V CDR1 and CDR2: MNHEY, SMNVEV (reference sequence). Trimming cost V 9 bases and J 7 bases, with 12 bases left between them. The CDR3 has 12 residues. The CDR3 loop reads CARRRAVGELFF. The CDR3 nucleotides are TGTGCCAGGAGGAGGGCTGTCGGGGAGCTGTTTTTT.

The CDR3: CASSLITRAQYF. In nucleotides, the CDR3 is TGTGCCAGCAGTCTAATAACTCGGGCGCAGTATTTT. V is TRBV28 and J is TRBJ2-3, with D unclear. The germline V gene has CDR1 MDHEN and CDR2 SYDVKM. V was shortened by 5 bases and J by 10 bases, with 13 bases between the two germline ends. The CDR3 is made up of 12 amino acids.

V usage is TRBV6-2 or TRBV6-3 and J usage is TRBJ2-7; D is unresolved. V was shortened by 2 bases and J by 3 bases, with 2 bases between the two germline ends. The CDR3 has 11 residues. Germline-derived CDR1 and CDR2 are MNHEY and SVGEGT. CDR3 DNA: TGTGCCAGCAGTTACCTCTACGAGCAGTACTTC. This gives the protein CASSYLYEQYF.

The chain employs TRBV4-3 and TRBJ1-1; 7 bases align to TRBD1. Germline CDR1 is LGHNA and CDR2 is YSLEER. CDR3 length equals 18 residues. J was trimmed by 3 bases and V by 0 bases; bases with no gene match: 13. In DNA, the CDR3 is TGCGCCAGCAGCCAAGATCTAGGGACAGAAATACCTGACACTGAAGCTTTCTTT. Protein product: CASSQDLGTEIPDTEAFF.

This chain joins TRBV10-3 and TRBJ2-1, with 9 positions matching TRBD1. This CDR3 region has 13 residues. J gave up 7 bases and V 3 bases, and 1 base lay outside the gene matches. Germline V lookup: CDR1 ENHRY, CDR2 SYGVKD. This CDR3 reads CAISDGTGNEQFF. In DNA, the CDR3 is TGTGCCATCAGTGATGGGACAGGGAATGAGCAGTTCTTC.

This chain links TRBV15 with TRBJ1-1; D may be TRBD1 (6 bases). This CDR3 is built from 15 residues. Germline CDR1 and CDR2: LNHNV and YYDKDF (reference sequence). Trimming pared 2 bases from V and 1 base from J, leaving 11 bases between. CDR3 nucleotide sequence: TGTGCCACCAGCAGACTACAGGGAGGGAACACTGAAGCTTTCTTT. Translation: CATSRLQGGNTEAFF.

This clone was recorded only once. This chain joins TRBV5-6 and TRBJ2-5, with TRBD2 identical over 8 bases. The CDR3 is 14 residues long. Germline V gene data show CDR1 as SGHDT and CDR2 as YYEEEE. With 4 bases clipped from V and 2 bases from J, the junction kept 4 bases outside the gene matches. The CDR3 DNA reads TGTGCCAGCAGCCCACTAGCGGTTCAAGAGACCCAGTACTTC. This translates into CASSPLAVQETQYF.

This clone appeared once. This sequence joins TRBV5-1 and TRBJ1-1, with D unclear. Germline V gene sequence: CDR1 SGHRS, CDR2 YFSETQ. Trimming cost V 4 bases and J 1 base, with 5 bases left between them. This CDR3 is built from 12 residues. CDR3 region: CASSPSNTEAFF. The CDR3 region has the DNA TGCGCCAGCAGCCCATCGAACACTGAAGCTTTCTTT. The full variable domain, completed using reference TRBV5-1 and TRBJ1-1, is KAGVTQTPRYLIKTRGQQVTLSCSPISGHRSVSWYQQTPGQGLQFLFEYFSETQRNKGNFPGRFSGRQFSNSRSEMNVSTLELGDSALYLCASSPSNTEAFFGQGTRLTVV.